Listed here is a single T cell receptor beta chain. Its antigen remains unidentified. CDR1 is DFQATT and CDR2 is SNEGSKA in the germline V gene (reference sequence). This CDR3 contains 12 residues. Trimming left V 3 bases short and J 7 bases short, with 9 bases between. These data belong to a study of metastatic and nonmetastatic thyroid tumors. Overall study: Repertoires from malignant and benign thyroid patients were compared across blood and tumor or nodule tissue.

Patients were all untreated before their thyroid surgery. Study-level findings and limits: Malignant tumors reportedly showed significantly higher TCR beta diversity than benign nodules in both blood and tumor.

Original analysis: Using the CDR3 differences seen across clinicopathological groups, the authors built a distant-metastasis classifier for papillary thyroid cancer, which was meant to discriminate distant-metastatic patients. Using MiXCR, TCRdb re-called clones from the PCR reads. The V and J calls were determined by TCRdb, not by the authors. The sample holds 25,000 to 35,000 clones; roughly 3.7% are singletons and the top ten take 20% to 25%. Sequenced material: blood. The chain employs TRBV20-1 and TRBJ2-2; D uncertain. The origin of this receptor is a female donor with papillary thyroid cancer or a benign thyroid nodule (not recorded which). Some clones in this sample may be carry-over from other donors' samples. CDR3 loop: CSASQAGGELFF. CDR3 sequence (DNA): TGCAGTGCTAGTCAGGCCGGCGGGGAGCTGTTTTTT.